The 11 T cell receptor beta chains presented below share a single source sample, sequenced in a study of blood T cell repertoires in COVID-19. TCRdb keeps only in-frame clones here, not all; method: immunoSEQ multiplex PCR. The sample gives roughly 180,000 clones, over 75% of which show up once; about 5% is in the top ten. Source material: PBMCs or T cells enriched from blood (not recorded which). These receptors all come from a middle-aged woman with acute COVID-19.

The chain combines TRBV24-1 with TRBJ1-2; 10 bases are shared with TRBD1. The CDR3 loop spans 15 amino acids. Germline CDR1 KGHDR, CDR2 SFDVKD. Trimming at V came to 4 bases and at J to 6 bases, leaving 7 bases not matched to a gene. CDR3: CATSDSLDRGHGYTF. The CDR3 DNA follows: TGTGCCACCAGTGACTCCCTCGACAGGGGGCATGGCTACACCTTC.

CDR3 region: CASSLSRWGTDTQYF. CDR3 sequence (DNA): TGTGCCAGCAGCCTTAGCCGATGGGGCACAGATACGCAGTATTTT. The V gene is TRBV5-4, the J gene TRBJ2-3; no definite D call. CDR3 length: 15 amino acids. Trimming left V 4 bases short and J 1 base short, with 13 bases between. The germline V gene has CDR1 SGHNT and CDR2 YYREEE (reference sequence).

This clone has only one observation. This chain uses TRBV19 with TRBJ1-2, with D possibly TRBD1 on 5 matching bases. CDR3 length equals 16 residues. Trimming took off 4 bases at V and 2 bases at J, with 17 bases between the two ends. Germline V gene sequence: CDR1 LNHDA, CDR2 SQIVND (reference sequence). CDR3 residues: CASSTTPPQGNYGYTF. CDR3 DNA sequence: TGTGCCAGTAGTACCACCCCGCCCCAGGGAAACTATGGCTACACCTTC.

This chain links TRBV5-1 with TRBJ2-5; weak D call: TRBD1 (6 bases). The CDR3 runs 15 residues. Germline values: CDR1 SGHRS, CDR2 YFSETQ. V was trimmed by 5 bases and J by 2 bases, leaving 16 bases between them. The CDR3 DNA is TGCGCCAGCAGTACATCCGGGACATCGCAAGAGACCCAGTACTTC. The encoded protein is CASSTSGTSQETQYF.

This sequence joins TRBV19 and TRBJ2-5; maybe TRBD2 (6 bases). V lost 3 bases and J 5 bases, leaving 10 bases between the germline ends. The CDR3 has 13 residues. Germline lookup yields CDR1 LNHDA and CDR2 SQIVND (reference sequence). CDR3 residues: CASSIGGWETQYF. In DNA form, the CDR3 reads TGTGCCAGTAGTATTGGAGGGTGGGAGACCCAGTACTTC.

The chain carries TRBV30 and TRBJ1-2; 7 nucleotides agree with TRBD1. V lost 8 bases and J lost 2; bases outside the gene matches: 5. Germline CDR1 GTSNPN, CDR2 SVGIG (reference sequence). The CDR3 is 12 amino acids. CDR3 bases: TGTGCCCGTTCAGGGGGGAACTATGGCTACACCTTC. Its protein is CARSGGNYGYTF.

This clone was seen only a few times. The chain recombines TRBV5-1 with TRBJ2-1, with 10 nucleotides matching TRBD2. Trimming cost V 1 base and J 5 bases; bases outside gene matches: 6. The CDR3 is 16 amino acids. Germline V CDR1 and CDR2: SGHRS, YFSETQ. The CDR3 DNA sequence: TGCGCCAGCAGCTTGAGGACAGCGGGAGGGAACAATGAGCAGTTCTTC. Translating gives CASSLRTAGGNNEQFF. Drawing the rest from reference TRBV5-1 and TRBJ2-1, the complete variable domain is KAGVTQTPRYLIKTRGQQVTLSCSPISGHRSVSWYQQTPGQGLQFLFEYFSETQRNKGNFPGRFSGRQFSNSRSEMNVSTLELGDSALYLCASSLRTAGGNNEQFFGPGTRLTVL.

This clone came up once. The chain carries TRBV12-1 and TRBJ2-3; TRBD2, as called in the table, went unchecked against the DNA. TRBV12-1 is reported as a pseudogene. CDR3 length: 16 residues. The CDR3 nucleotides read TGTGCCAGCAGCGTGGCTAGACTAGCGGGGGGAGTGTCGCAGTATTTT. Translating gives CASSVARLAGGVSQYF.

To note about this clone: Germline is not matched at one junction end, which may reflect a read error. CDR3 in amino acids: CASSEEEGTIYGYTF. CDR3 sequence (DNA): TGTGCCAGCAGCGAAGAAGAGGGCACGATCTATGGCTACACCTTC. This rearrangement joins TRBV14 to TRBJ1-2; D remains unclear. This CDR3 comprises 15 residues. CDR1 SGHDN and CDR2 FVKESK come from the germline V gene.

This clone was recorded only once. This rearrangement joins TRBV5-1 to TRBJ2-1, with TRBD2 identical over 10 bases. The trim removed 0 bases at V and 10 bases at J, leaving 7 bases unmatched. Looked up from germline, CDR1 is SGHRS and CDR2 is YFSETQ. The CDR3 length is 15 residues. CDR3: CASSLEGSGRAEQFF. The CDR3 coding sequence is TGCGCCAGCAGCTTGGAGGGCAGCGGGAGGGCCGAGCAGTTCTTC.

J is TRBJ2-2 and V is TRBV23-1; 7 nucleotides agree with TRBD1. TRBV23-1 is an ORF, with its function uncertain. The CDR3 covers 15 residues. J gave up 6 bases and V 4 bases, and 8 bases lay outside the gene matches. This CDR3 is CASSPGRDSSGELFF. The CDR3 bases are TGCGCCAGCAGTCCAGGCCGGGACAGTTCCGGGGAGCTGTTTTTT.